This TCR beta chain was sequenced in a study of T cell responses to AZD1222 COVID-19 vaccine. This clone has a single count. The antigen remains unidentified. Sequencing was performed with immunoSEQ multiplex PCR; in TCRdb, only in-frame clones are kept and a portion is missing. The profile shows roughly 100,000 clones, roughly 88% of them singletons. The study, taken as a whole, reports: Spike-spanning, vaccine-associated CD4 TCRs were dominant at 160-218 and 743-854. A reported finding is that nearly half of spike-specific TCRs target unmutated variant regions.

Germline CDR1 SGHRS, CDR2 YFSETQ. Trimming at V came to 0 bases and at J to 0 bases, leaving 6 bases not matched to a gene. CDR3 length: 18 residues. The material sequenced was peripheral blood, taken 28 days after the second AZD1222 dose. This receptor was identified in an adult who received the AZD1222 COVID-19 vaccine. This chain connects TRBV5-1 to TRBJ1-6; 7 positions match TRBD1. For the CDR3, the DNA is TGCGCCAGCAGCTTGGCCAGGGACAGCAGCTCCTATAATTCACCCCTCCACTTT. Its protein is CASSLARDSSSYNSPLHF.